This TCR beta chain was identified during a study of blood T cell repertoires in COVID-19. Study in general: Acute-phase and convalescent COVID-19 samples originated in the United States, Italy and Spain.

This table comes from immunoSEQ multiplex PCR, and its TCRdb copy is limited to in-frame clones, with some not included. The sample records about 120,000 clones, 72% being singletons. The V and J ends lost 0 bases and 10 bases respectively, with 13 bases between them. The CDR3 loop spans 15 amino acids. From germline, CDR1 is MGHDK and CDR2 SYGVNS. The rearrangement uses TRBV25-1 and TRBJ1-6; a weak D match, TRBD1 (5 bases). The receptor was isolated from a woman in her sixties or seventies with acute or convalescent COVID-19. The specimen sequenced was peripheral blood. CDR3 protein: CASSEYGGGASPLHF. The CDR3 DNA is TGTGCCAGCAGTGAATATGGGGGGGGAGCCTCACCCCTCCACTTT.